The source of this T cell receptor (beta chain) is a study of blood T cell repertoires in COVID-19. Whole-study context: The study drew acute and convalescent COVID-19 samples from the United States, Italy and Spain. Nucleic acid was either cDNA or gDNA, and it came from T cells, B-cell-depleted T cells, or PBMCs.

The CDR3 is 14 amino acids. V gave up 2 bases and J gave up 4 bases, with 10 bases separating them. Germline V gene sequence: CDR1 LNHDA, CDR2 SQIVND (reference sequence). Original methodology: Using reference gene primer amplification, nucleated cell counts were estimated. Method: immunoSEQ multiplex PCR; TCRdb's copy keeps in-frame clones and lacks some. For V, J and clone size, that table is used; D and trimming come from the DNA. The repertoire holds 150,000 to 200,000 clones, with 80% to 90% as singletons. The sequence was obtained from a man between 60 and 70 years old with acute or convalescent COVID-19. Source material: peripheral blood. The chain couples TRBV19 to TRBJ2-3; D call uncertain. The CDR3 DNA follows: TGTGCCAGTAGTATAACGAAAAGCGCAGATACGCAGTATTTT. Encoded protein: CASSITKSADTQYF.